Below, one TCR beta chain is given with its context. These data come from a study of blood T cell repertoires in COVID-19. Study-wide context: Collection of acute and convalescent COVID-19 samples took place in the United States, Italy and Spain. Sources were T cells, B-cell-depleted T cells, or PBMCs; the material itself was cDNA or gDNA.

Source study methods: The authors estimated nucleated cell counts from reference gene primer amplification. Using immunoSEQ multiplex PCR, the repertoire was profiled, and TCRdb retains in-frame clones only, with some absent. V and J calls and clone size are as listed in that table; D and trimming were resolved from the DNA. The sample shows roughly 150,000 clones, 84% of them seen only once. CDR1 MGHDK and CDR2 SYGVNS come from the germline V gene. The V end was cut by 6 bases, the J end by 2 bases, with 14 bases between. The CDR3 is 14 residues long. This receptor was obtained from a woman between 50 and 59 years old with acute or convalescent COVID-19. Source material: peripheral blood. This chain links TRBV25-1 with TRBJ2-7; possibly TRBD2 for D (6 bases). As DNA, the CDR3 is TGTGCCAGCAGAACGGAGGGTAAGCCCTACGAGCAGTACTTC. It encodes CASRTEGKPYEQYF.